Sequencing of this TCR beta chain was carried out in a study of blood T cell repertoires in COVID-19. Whole-study context: The analysed material was cDNA or gDNA that came from T cells, B-cell-depleted T cells, or PBMCs.

J was trimmed by 0 bases and V by 2 bases; bases with no gene match: 9. The CDR3 totals 17 residues. Per germline, CDR1 SGHTS and CDR2 YDEGEE. Methods used by the authors: Reference gene primer amplification gave estimated nucleated cell counts. The table came from immunoSEQ multiplex PCR; TCRdb's copy has only in-frame clones and leaves some out. That table supplies the V and J calls and clone size; D and trimming were determined from the DNA. The sample has about 480,000 clones; roughly 90% are singletons. Categorization into cohorts depended on clinical history that participants reported. The material sequenced was PBMCs or T cells enriched from blood (not recorded which). The rearrangement joins TRBV5-8 to TRBJ1-1; 8 bases map to TRBD1. This TCR was recovered from a woman aged 40 to 55 who had recovered from COVID-19. CDR3: CASSFRQGARLNTEAFF. In nucleotides, the CDR3 is TGTGCCAGCAGCTTTCGTCAGGGGGCGAGGTTGAACACTGAAGCTTTCTTT.